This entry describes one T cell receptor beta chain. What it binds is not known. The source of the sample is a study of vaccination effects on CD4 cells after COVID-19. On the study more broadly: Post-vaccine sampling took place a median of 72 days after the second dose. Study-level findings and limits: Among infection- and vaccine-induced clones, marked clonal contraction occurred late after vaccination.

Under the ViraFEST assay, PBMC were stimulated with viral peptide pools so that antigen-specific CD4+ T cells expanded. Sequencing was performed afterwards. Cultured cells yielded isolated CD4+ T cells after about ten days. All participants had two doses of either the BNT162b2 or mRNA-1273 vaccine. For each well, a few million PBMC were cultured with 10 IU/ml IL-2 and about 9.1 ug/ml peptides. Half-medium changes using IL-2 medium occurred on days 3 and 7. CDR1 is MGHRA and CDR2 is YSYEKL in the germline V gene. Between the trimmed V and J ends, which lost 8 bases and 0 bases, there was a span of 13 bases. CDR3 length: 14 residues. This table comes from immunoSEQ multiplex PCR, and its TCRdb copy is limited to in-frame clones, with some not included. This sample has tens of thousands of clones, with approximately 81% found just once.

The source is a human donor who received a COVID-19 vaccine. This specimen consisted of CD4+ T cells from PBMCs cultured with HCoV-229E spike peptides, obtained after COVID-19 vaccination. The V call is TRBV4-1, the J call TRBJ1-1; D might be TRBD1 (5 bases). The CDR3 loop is CASRGMTVNTEAFF. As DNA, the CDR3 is TGCGCCAGCCGGGGGATGACGGTGAACACTGAAGCTTTCTTT.